One and the same sample provided the 17 T cell receptor beta chains below, sequenced in a study of blood T cell repertoires in COVID-19. The assay was immunoSEQ multiplex PCR, and TCRdb's table has in-frame clones only and misses some. The data hold some 40,000 clones, with 90% to 95% observed a single time. The source material was peripheral blood. The receptors originated from a man aged 50-59 years with active COVID-19.

The chain couples TRBV10-3 to TRBJ2-2; 9 bases match TRBD2. After removal of 4 bases from V and 8 bases from J, the junction contained 11 bases not matched to a gene. CDR3 size: 16 residues. The germline gives CDR1 ENHRY, CDR2 SYGVKD. CDR3 loop: CAISGAGGGVFGELFF. The CDR3 DNA follows: TGTGCCATCAGTGGAGCGGGAGGAGGGGTTTTTGGGGAGCTGTTTTTT.

This clone was observed once. The J gene is TRBJ2-1, the V gene TRBV9, with TRBD1 matching over 7 bases. The CDR3 has 14 amino acids. Germline values: CDR1 SGDLS, CDR2 YYNGEE. The V and J ends lost 3 bases and 5 bases, in that order; junction bases with no gene match: 5. The CDR3, as DNA: TGTGCCAGCAGCGCGGACAGGAGCGACAATGAGCAGTTCTTC. This sequence encodes CASSADRSDNEQFF.

This clone was recorded once. The chain employs TRBV5-1 and TRBJ1-2, with TRBD1 matching 8 bases. J lost 6 bases, V lost 2 bases, and 3 bases had no gene match. Germline V gene sequence: CDR1 SGHRS, CDR2 YFSETQ. CDR3 size: 13 residues. The chain's CDR3 is CASSFTGGDGYTF. Written as DNA, the CDR3 is TGCGCCAGCAGCTTTACAGGGGGTGATGGCTACACCTTC.

The rearrangement joins TRBV6-6 to TRBJ2-1; the D gene is possibly TRBD1 (6 bases). CDR1 is MNHNY and CDR2 is SVGAGI in the germline V gene (reference sequence). With 2 bases removed from V and 7 bases from J, the gap between germline ends came to 9 bases. The CDR3 loop spans 13 amino acids. This chain's CDR3 is CASSYEDSNEQFF. As DNA, the CDR3 is TGTGCCAGCAGTTACGAGGACAGTAATGAGCAGTTCTTC.

The gene calls are TRBV20-1 and TRBJ2-5; D uncertain. V lost 3 bases and J 2 bases, leaving 4 bases between the germline ends. Germline V CDR1 and CDR2: DFQATT, SNEGSKA (reference sequence). The CDR3 sequence is 11 residues long. The CDR3 spells CSASGQETQYF. The CDR3 nucleotides read TGCAGTGCTAGCGGGCAAGAGACCCAGTACTTC.

The chain carries TRBV19 and TRBJ2-3; perhaps TRBD2 as D (6 bases). CDR3 length: 13 residues. Per germline, CDR1 LNHDA and CDR2 SQIVND (reference sequence). Between the trimmed V and J ends, which lost 6 bases and 6 bases, there was a span of 13 bases. The CDR3 loop reads CASSGGSRDTQYF. In DNA, the CDR3 is TGTGCCAGTAGCGGGGGATCCCGCGATACGCAGTATTTT.

The rearrangement joins TRBV5-1 to TRBJ2-5; 9 bases fit TRBD1. The CDR3 runs to 14 residues. Germline CDR1 reads SGHRS; CDR2 reads YFSETQ. The junction had 4 bases not matched to a gene; V was cut back by 2 bases and J by 5 bases. The CDR3 bases are TGCGCCAGCAGCTTACAGGGGGCTAGGGAGACCCAGTACTTC. Protein sequence: CASSLQGARETQYF.

V and J are TRBV4-2 and TRBJ2-7, with TRBD2 matching 10 bases. The CDR3 consists of 15 residues. Germline V gene data show CDR1 as LGHNA and CDR2 as YNFKEQ. V was pared by 3 bases and J by 1 base, with 3 bases of the junction left unmatched. The CDR3 region has the DNA TGTGCCAGCAGCCACCGACTAGCGGGTTCCTACGAGCAGTACTTC. Its protein is CASSHRLAGSYEQYF.

The chain employs TRBV18 and TRBJ1-6; D may be TRBD1 (5 bases). Germline loops: CDR1 KGHSH, CDR2 LQKENI. With 6 bases removed from V and 11 bases from J, the gap between germline ends came to 11 bases. There are 12 residues in the CDR3. The CDR3 loop reads CASSPDSTPLHF. The CDR3 DNA is TGTGCCAGCTCGCCAGACAGTACACCCCTCCACTTT.

The V gene is TRBV7-9, the J gene TRBJ1-3, with D unresolved. This CDR3 comprises 13 residues. Per the germline V gene, CDR1 is SEHNR and CDR2 is FQNEAQ (reference sequence). Between the trimmed V and J ends, which lost 2 bases and 4 bases, there was a span of 6 bases. CDR3: CASSLSGGNTIYF. DNA for the CDR3: TGTGCCAGCAGCTTATCCGGGGGAAACACCATATATTTT.

The chain recombines TRBV9 with TRBJ2-1; TRBD2 matches at 8 bases. The CDR3 spans 16 residues. Looked up from germline, CDR1 is SGDLS and CDR2 is YYNGEE. V lost 3 bases and J lost 10; bases outside the gene matches: 15. The CDR3 nucleotides read TGTGCCAGCAGCGACCCCTCCGGGACTAGAGATTACGAGCAGTTCTTC. This gives the protein CASSDPSGTRDYEQFF.

The V gene is TRBV6-5, the J gene TRBJ1-1; tentative D call: TRBD1 (5 bases). The V gene's germline CDR1 is MNHEY and CDR2 SVGAGI. This CDR3 contains 13 residues. V was trimmed by 2 bases and J by 7 bases, leaving 11 bases between them. The CDR3 here is CASSYLGRGEAFF. CDR3 DNA sequence: TGTGCCAGCAGTTACCTAGGTAGGGGTGAAGCTTTCTTT.

CDR3 protein: CASSATVNTEAFF. The CDR3 DNA reads as TGTGCCAGCAGCGCAACGGTGAACACTGAAGCTTTCTTT. The chain has TRBV9 and TRBJ1-1; D is undetermined. The germline gives CDR1 SGDLS, CDR2 YYNGEE. V gave up 3 bases and J gave up 0 bases, with 6 bases separating them. The CDR3 runs to 13 residues.

The CDR3: CASSSPIQGAGGELFF. The CDR3 bases are TGTGCCAGCAGCTCTCCTATTCAGGGGGCTGGCGGGGAGCTGTTTTTT. The chain couples TRBV7-3 to TRBJ2-2; 8 bases are shared with TRBD1. This CDR3 contains 16 residues. Germline V gene sequence: CDR1 SGHTA, CDR2 FQGTGA. V gave up 4 bases and J gave up 7 bases; unmatched junction bases: 11.

The chain links TRBV19 to TRBJ1-2; a weak D match, TRBD1 (5 bases). The CDR3 sequence is 14 residues long. Germline CDR1 reads LNHDA; CDR2 reads SQIVND (reference sequence). Deletions cut 6 bases from V and 4 bases from J, with 15 bases between. The CDR3 DNA sequence: TGTGCCAGTAGCCCAAGACAGAATTCCTATGGCTACACCTTC. It is translated as CASSPRQNSYGYTF.

The chain couples TRBV5-4 to TRBJ1-1, with 7 nucleotides matching TRBD1. Germline V gene data show CDR1 as SGHNT and CDR2 as YYREEE (reference sequence). With V trimmed by 3 bases and J by 4 bases, 12 bases remained unmatched. The CDR3 is 16 residues long. The chain's CDR3 is CASSSSKDRKVTEAFF. The CDR3 region has the DNA TGTGCCAGCAGCTCCTCTAAGGACAGGAAGGTCACTGAAGCTTTCTTT.

The chain is built from TRBV9 and TRBJ1-3; no reliable D call. The CDR3 totals 12 residues. Germline V gives CDR1 SGDLS, CDR2 YYNGEE. Between the trimmed V and J ends, which lost 7 bases and 4 bases, there was a span of 9 bases. CDR3 sequence (DNA): TGTGCCAGCGGGGAGTTAGGAAACACCATATATTTT. The encoded protein is CASGELGNTIYF.